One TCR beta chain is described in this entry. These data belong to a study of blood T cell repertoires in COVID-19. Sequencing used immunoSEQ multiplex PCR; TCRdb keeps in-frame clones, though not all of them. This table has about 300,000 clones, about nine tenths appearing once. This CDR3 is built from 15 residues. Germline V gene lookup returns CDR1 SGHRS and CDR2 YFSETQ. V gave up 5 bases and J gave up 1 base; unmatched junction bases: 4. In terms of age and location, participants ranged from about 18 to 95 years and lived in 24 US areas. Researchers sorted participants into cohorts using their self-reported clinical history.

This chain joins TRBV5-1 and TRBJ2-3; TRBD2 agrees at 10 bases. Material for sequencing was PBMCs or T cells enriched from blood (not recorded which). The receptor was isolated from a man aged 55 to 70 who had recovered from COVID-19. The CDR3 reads CASSYLAGGTDTQYF. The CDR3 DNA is TGCGCCAGCAGTTATCTAGCGGGAGGCACAGATACGCAGTATTTT.